This T cell receptor (beta chain) was sequenced during a study of beta chain features in type 1 diabetes. General study findings and limits: Relative to healthy donors, patients appeared to have naive, central memory and Treg TCRB repertoires that were more similar. Shortening of TCRB CDR3s, moderate but significant, appeared in all four CD4+ subsets of Type 1 diabetes patients.

Points on this clone: The antigen is unknown.

Expressed TCRB transcripts were sequenced after all isolated RNA was converted to cDNA. Naive, central memory and regulatory T cell samples came to a mean of around 3.5 million reads. TCRdb keeps only in-frame clones here, not all; method: immunoSEQ multiplex PCR. The data hold about 52,000 clones, with under 50% observed a single time. CDR3 length equals 15 residues. After removal of 5 bases from V and 4 bases from J, the junction contained 5 bases not matched to a gene. Germline CDR1 is SNHLY and CDR2 is FYNNEI. This sequence was found in a man aged 30 to 45 with type 1 diabetes. The chain recombines TRBV2 with TRBJ1-3, with 10 bases aligning to TRBD1. Sequenced material: Tregs from blood. The CDR3 here is CASSLTGGRGNTIYF. Written as DNA, the CDR3 is TGTGCCAGCAGTTTGACAGGGGGCAGAGGAAACACCATATATTTT.